The 7 T cell receptor beta chains in this list originate from one sample, sequenced in a study of OX40 agonist ivuxolimab in advanced cancers. Data came from immunoSEQ multiplex PCR; TCRdb stores just in-frame clones and leaves some out. The sample carries 70,000 or so clones, roughly nine tenths recorded once. Sequencing was performed on CD4+ or CD8+ T cells sorted from blood, taken in a trial of the OX40 agonist ivuxolimab. Every receptor here comes from an adult with an advanced solid tumor such as melanoma, head and neck, liver or kidney cancer.

This CDR3 is CARSTTRGPTNEKLFF. CDR3 DNA sequence: TGTGCCAGAAGCACCACCCGGGGGCCAACTAATGAAAAACTGTTTTTT. The J gene is TRBJ1-4, the V gene TRBV5-3; weak D call: TRBD1 (6 bases). TRBV5-3 belongs to the ORF category, with a function that is uncertain. The V end lost 4 bases, the J end lost 0 bases, and 13 bases lay between the germline ends. The CDR3 has 16 residues.

This chain joins TRBV28 and TRBJ2-4, with unresolved D. Germline CDR1 and CDR2: MDHEN and SYDVKM. The CDR3 has 14 amino acids. Deletions cut 8 bases from V and 0 bases from J, with 11 bases between. The CDR3 sequence: CASFPALAKNIQYF. CDR3 coding DNA: TGTGCCAGCTTTCCGGCTCTAGCCAAAAACATTCAGTACTTC.

The chain combines TRBV6-6 with TRBJ1-2, with 8 positions matching TRBD1. Germline CDR1 MNHNY, CDR2 SVGAGI (reference sequence). The J segment lost 4 bases and the V segment lost 5 bases, leaving 9 bases of the junction unmatched. The CDR3 is 15 amino acids. The CDR3 here is CASSAPGGTGYGYTF. For the CDR3, the DNA is TGTGCCAGCAGTGCCCCAGGGGGCACAGGCTATGGCTACACCTTC.

CDR3 nucleotide sequence: TGTGCCAGCAGCGTAACAGGGACCCCCAATCAGCCCCAGCATTTT. This encodes CASSVTGTPNQPQHF. The rearrangement joins TRBV9 to TRBJ1-5, with a weak D call TRBD1 (6 bases). Germline CDR1 is SGDLS and CDR2 is YYNGEE. V dropped 1 base and J dropped 3 bases, with 11 bases sitting between them. This CDR3 is built from 15 residues.

The chain uses TRBV28 and TRBJ1-4; D not resolved. The CDR3 runs to 14 residues. The V and J ends lost 3 bases and 8 bases respectively, with 13 bases between them. From germline, CDR1 is MDHEN and CDR2 SYDVKM. CDR3 in amino acids: CASSFRSRGEKLFF. Written as DNA, the CDR3 is TGTGCCAGCAGTTTCAGGAGTAGAGGGGAAAAACTGTTTTTT.

CDR3 loop: CASSVAGSVPTGELFF. The CDR3 DNA sequence: TGTGCCAGCAGCGTAGCGGGTAGCGTACCCACCGGGGAGCTGTTTTTT. This sequence joins TRBV9 and TRBJ2-2; D possibly corresponds to TRBD2 (5 bases). Trimming removed 0 bases at V and 4 bases at J, with 13 bases between. CDR3 size: 16 residues. Germline V gene lookup returns CDR1 SGDLS and CDR2 YYNGEE.

The chain combines TRBV14 with TRBJ1-5; a weak D match, TRBD1 (5 bases). V was shortened by 6 bases and J by 0 bases, with 12 bases between the two germline ends. Germline assignment: CDR1 SGHDN and CDR2 FVKESK. The CDR3 sequence is 15 residues long. CDR3 region: CASRHTGTSNQPQHF. Written as DNA, the CDR3 is TGTGCCAGCAGACATACCGGGACTAGCAATCAGCCCCAGCATTTT.